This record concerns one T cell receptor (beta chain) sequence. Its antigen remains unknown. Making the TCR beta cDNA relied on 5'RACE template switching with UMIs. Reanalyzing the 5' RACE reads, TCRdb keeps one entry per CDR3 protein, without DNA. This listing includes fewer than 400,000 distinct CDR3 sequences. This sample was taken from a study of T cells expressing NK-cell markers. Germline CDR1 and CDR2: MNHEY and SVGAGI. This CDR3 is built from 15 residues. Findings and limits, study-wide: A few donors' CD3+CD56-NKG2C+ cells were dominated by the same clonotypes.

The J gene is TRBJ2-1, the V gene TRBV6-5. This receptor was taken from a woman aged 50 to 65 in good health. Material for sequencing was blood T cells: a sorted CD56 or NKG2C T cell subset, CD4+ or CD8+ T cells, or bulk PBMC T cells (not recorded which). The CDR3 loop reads CASSYAQPHTNEQFF.